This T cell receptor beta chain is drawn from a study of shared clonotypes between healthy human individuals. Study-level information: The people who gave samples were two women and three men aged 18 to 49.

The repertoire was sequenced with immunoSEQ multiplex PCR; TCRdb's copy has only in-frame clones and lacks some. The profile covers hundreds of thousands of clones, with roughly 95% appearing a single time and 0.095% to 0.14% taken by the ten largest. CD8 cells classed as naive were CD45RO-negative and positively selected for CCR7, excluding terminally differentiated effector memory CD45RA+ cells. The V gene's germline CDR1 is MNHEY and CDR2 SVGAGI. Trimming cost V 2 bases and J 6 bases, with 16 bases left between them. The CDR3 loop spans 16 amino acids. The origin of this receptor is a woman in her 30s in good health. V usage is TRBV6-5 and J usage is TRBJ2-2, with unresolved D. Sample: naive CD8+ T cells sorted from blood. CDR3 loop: CASSYLDSRAAGELFF. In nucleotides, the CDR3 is TGTGCCAGCAGTTACCTAGACTCGCGCGCCGCCGGGGAGCTGTTTTTT.